This TCR beta chain comes out of a study of shared clonotypes between healthy human individuals. All participating donors were Caucasian adults from Nashville, Tennessee. Generated by immunoSEQ multiplex PCR, the TCRdb table keeps only in-frame clones and is missing some. This table has some 490,000 clones, about 72% appearing once. The clonotype originates from a woman in her thirties or forties in good health. Some clones in this sample may be carry-over from other donors' samples. Sequences were obtained from PBMCs.

CDR3 amino acids: CSVGGRGSEKLFF. In nucleotides, the CDR3 is TGCAGCGTTGGGGGTCGGGGGTCTGAAAAACTGTTTTTT. V gene TRBV29-1 combines with J gene TRBJ1-4; possibly TRBD1 for D (5 bases). The CDR3 spans 13 residues. V was shortened by 4 bases and J by 7 bases, with 13 bases between the two germline ends. Germline V lookup: CDR1 SQVTM, CDR2 ANQGSEA.